The 17 T cell receptor beta chains presented below share a single source sample, sequenced in a study of blood T cell repertoires in COVID-19. Assay: immunoSEQ multiplex PCR; the TCRdb copy retains only in-frame clones and omits some. The table records roughly 60,000 clones, 80% to 90% of them present only once. Material for sequencing was peripheral blood. The receptors here all came from a man in his forties with acute or convalescent COVID-19.

J is TRBJ2-5 and V is TRBV3-1 (or the pseudogene TRBV3-2); TRBD2 agrees at 7 bases. The CDR3 length is 15 residues. Germline-derived CDR1 and CDR2 are LGHDT and YNNKEL (reference sequence). With V trimmed by 4 bases and J by 1 base, 6 bases remained unmatched. CDR3: CASSPWGGSQETQYF. The DNA of the CDR3 is TGTGCCAGCAGCCCTTGGGGGGGTTCCCAAGAGACCCAGTACTTC.

The V gene is TRBV11-3, the J gene TRBJ1-1, with 8 bases matching TRBD1. Trimming took 4 bases from V and 1 from J; bases not matched to a gene: 11. Germline assignment: CDR1 SGHNT and CDR2 YENEEA. The CDR3 runs to 17 residues. The CDR3 coding sequence is TGTGCCAGCAGCTCGATCCCGGGACAGGCTCCGAACACTGAAGCTTTCTTT. Translation: CASSSIPGQAPNTEAFF.

The J gene is TRBJ1-2, the V gene TRBV6-6; D remains unclear. The CDR3 spans 15 residues. V dropped 2 bases and J dropped 6 bases, with 16 bases sitting between them. The germline gives CDR1 MNHNY, CDR2 SVGAGI (reference sequence). The CDR3 DNA reads as TGTGCCAGCAGTTACCCACCGCCCCGGGGAGATGGCTACACCTTC. This sequence encodes CASSYPPPRGDGYTF.

The chain employs TRBV3-1 (or the pseudogene TRBV3-2) and TRBJ2-5, with a tentative D call TRBD2 (5 bases). Between the trimmed V and J ends, which lost 1 base and 1 base, there was a span of 7 bases. The CDR3 consists of 14 residues. The germline CDR1 and CDR2 sequences are LGHDT and YNNKEL (reference sequence). Here the CDR3 reads CASSQGGSQETQYF. In DNA form, the CDR3 reads TGTGCCAGCAGCCAAGGAGGGTCCCAAGAGACCCAGTACTTC.

The chain links TRBV5-1 to TRBJ2-1; D uncertain. With 1 base removed from V and 8 bases from J, the gap between germline ends came to 16 bases. CDR3 length equals 15 residues. Germline V lookup: CDR1 SGHRS, CDR2 YFSETQ. The CDR3 DNA reads TGCGCCAGCAGCTTGCTTAACAGAATGACCGATGAGCAGTTCTTC. Protein product: CASSLLNRMTDEQFF.

Written as DNA, the CDR3 is TGTGCCAGCAGTGTCGGGACAGGGGGGACAACTGAAGCTTTCTTT. Amino acids: CASSVGTGGTTEAFF. The gene calls are TRBV2 and TRBJ1-1; 11 bases are a match to TRBD1. With V trimmed by 4 bases and J by 5 bases, 6 bases remained unmatched. CDR3 length: 15 residues. Germline assignment: CDR1 SNHLY and CDR2 FYNNEI.

The CDR3 DNA is TGTGCCAGCAAACCTGAACAGGGAAGCTATGGCTACACCTTC. Translating gives CASKPEQGSYGYTF. The chain employs TRBV6-4 and TRBJ1-2; D is perhaps TRBD1 (6 bases). This CDR3 is 14 amino acids long. Germline assignment: CDR1 MRHNA and CDR2 SNTAGT. The ends were cut back, 7 bases at V and 4 bases at J, with 16 bases in the middle.

As concerns this clone: The germline gene is not matched at one end of the junction; a read error may be the cause. The CDR3 region is CASRLGGLTDTQYF. CDR3 bases: TGCGCCAGCAGATTGGGGGGCCTAACAGATACGCAGTATTTT. The V and J genes are TRBV5-1 and TRBJ2-3, with D possibly called TRBD1 or TRBD2 (6 bases each). The CDR3 is made up of 14 amino acids. CDR1 SGHRS and CDR2 YFSETQ come from the germline V gene.

A remark on this clone: Other nucleotide sequences from this sample produce the same CDR3. V gene TRBV19 combines with J gene TRBJ1-1, with D possibly TRBD1 on 5 matching bases. This CDR3 is 13 amino acids long. Deletions cut 2 bases from V and 1 base from J, with 5 bases between. Looked up from germline, CDR1 is LNHDA and CDR2 is SQIVND (reference sequence). This CDR3 is CASSIQGNTEAFF. CDR3 in DNA: TGTGCCAGTAGTATACAGGGGAACACTGAAGCTTTCTTT.

The rearrangement joins TRBV27 to TRBJ1-2; D is possibly TRBD1 (6 bases). Germline loops: CDR1 MNHEY, CDR2 SMNVEV (reference sequence). The CDR3 spans 12 residues. Trimming removed 2 bases at V and 8 bases at J, with 9 bases between. The CDR3 bases are TGTGCCAGCAGTTTAACAGGGTTGGGCTACACCTTC. The encoded protein is CASSLTGLGYTF.

This chain connects TRBV30 to TRBJ1-5, with D tentatively TRBD1 (6 bases). Germline CDR1 reads GTSNPN; CDR2 reads SVGIG (reference sequence). This CDR3 comprises 12 residues. The ends were cut back, 1 base at V and 7 bases at J, with 8 bases in the middle. The CDR3 region is CAWSDREQPQHF. CDR3 sequence (DNA): TGTGCCTGGAGTGACAGGGAGCAGCCCCAGCATTTT.

Only a few counts were recorded for this clone. The V call is TRBV4-1, the J call TRBJ2-7; 9 nucleotides agree with TRBD1. The CDR3 is 15 amino acids. The V and J ends lost 4 bases and 3 bases, in that order; junction bases with no gene match: 7. In germline, CDR1 is MGHRA, CDR2 YSYEKL. In DNA, the CDR3 is TGCGCCAGCAGCCGGGGACAGGGAGGTAACTACGAGCAGTACTTC. It encodes CASSRGQGGNYEQYF.

The table lists this clone with a few counts. The chain is built from TRBV3-1 (or the pseudogene TRBV3-2) and TRBJ2-7; a weak D match, TRBD2 (5 bases). The CDR3 is made up of 12 amino acids. The germline gives CDR1 LGHDT, CDR2 YNNKEL (reference sequence). Trimming shortened V by 1 base and J by 6 bases, and 7 bases separated the two germline ends. CDR3 amino acids: CASSQGGLEQYF. For the CDR3, the DNA is TGTGCCAGCAGCCAAGGAGGGCTCGAGCAGTACTTC.

A single count supports this clone. V is TRBV7-2 and J is TRBJ2-1; 10 bases agree with TRBD1. The junction had 12 bases not matched to a gene; V was cut back by 7 bases and J by 0 bases. Germline lookup yields CDR1 SGHTA and CDR2 FQGNSA. There are 18 residues in the CDR3. CDR3 sequence: CASTQIDRGRHSYNEQFF. The CDR3 DNA sequence: TGTGCCAGCACCCAGATAGACAGGGGGCGTCACTCCTACAATGAGCAGTTCTTC.

The chain joins TRBV5-1 to TRBJ2-1; 8 nucleotides match TRBD1. With V trimmed by 1 base and J by 9 bases, 6 bases remained unmatched. The CDR3 runs to 14 residues. Germline V gene data show CDR1 as SGHRS and CDR2 as YFSETQ. CDR3 sequence: CASSLSGGFGEQFF. Written as DNA, the CDR3 is TGCGCCAGCAGCTTGTCAGGGGGCTTTGGTGAGCAGTTCTTC.

The chain uses TRBV11-2 and TRBJ1-6; TRBD1 might be the D (5 bases). V was shortened by 2 bases and J by 6 bases, with 17 bases between the two germline ends. In germline, CDR1 is SGHAT, CDR2 FQNNGV. The CDR3 runs to 17 residues. CDR3 loop: CASSLTLDWRGNSPLHF. As DNA, the CDR3 is TGTGCCAGCAGCTTAACTCTTGATTGGAGGGGTAATTCACCCCTCCACTTT.

The table lists this clone with a few counts. This sequence joins TRBV4-1 and TRBJ1-3; 11 positions match TRBD1. Germline CDR1 reads MGHRA; CDR2 reads YSYEKL. Trimming took 2 bases from V and 3 from J; bases not matched to a gene: 3. CDR3 length: 16 amino acids. The CDR3 nucleotides read TGCGCCAGCAGCCAATGGACAGGGGGCCGTGGAAACACCATATATTTT. It codes for CASSQWTGGRGNTIYF.